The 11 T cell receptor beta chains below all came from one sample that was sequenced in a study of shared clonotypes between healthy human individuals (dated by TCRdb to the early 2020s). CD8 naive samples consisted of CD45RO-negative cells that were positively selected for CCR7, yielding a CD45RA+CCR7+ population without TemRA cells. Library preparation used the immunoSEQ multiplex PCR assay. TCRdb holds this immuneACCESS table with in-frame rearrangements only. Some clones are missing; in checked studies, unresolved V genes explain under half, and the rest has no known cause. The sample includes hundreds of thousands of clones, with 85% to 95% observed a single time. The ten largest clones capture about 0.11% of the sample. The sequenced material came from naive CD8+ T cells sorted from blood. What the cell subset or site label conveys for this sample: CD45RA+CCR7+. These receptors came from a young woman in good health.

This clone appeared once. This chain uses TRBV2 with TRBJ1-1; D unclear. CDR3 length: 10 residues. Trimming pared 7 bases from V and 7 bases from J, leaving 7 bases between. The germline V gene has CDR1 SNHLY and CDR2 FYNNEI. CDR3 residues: CASMTDEAFF. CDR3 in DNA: TGTGCCAGCATGACCGATGAAGCTTTCTTT.

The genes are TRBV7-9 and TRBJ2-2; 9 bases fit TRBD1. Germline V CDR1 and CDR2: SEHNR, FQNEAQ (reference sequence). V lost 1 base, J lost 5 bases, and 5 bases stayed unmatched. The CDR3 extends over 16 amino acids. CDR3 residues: CASSLDRGRGTGELFF. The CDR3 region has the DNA TGTGCCAGCAGCTTAGACAGGGGGCGAGGGACCGGGGAGCTGTTTTTT.

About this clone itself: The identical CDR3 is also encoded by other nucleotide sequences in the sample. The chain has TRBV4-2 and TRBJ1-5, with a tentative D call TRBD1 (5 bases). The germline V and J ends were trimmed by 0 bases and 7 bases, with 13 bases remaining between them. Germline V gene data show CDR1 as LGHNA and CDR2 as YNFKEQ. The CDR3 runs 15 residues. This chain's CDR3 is CASSQDPRGNQPQHF. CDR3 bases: TGTGCCAGCAGCCAAGATCCGCGGGGGAACCAGCCCCAGCATTTT.

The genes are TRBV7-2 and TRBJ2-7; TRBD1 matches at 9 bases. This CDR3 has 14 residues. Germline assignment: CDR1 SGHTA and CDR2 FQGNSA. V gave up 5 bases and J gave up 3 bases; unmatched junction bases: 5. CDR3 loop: CASSPGTGFYEQYF. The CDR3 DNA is TGTGCCAGCAGCCCGGGGACAGGGTTCTACGAGCAGTACTTC.

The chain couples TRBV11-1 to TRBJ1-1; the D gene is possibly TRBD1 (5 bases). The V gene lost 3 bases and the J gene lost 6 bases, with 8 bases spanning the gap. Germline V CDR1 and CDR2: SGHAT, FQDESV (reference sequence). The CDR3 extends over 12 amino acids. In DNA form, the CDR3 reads TGTGCCAGCAGCTTCCCACAGGCTGAAGCTTTCTTT. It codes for CASSFPQAEAFF. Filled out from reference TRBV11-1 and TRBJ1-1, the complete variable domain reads EAEVAQSPRYKITEKSQAVAFWCDPISGHATLYWYRQILGQGPELLVQFQDESVVDDSQLPKDRFSAERLKGVDSTLKIQPAELGDSAMYLCASSFPQAEAFFGQGTRLTVV.

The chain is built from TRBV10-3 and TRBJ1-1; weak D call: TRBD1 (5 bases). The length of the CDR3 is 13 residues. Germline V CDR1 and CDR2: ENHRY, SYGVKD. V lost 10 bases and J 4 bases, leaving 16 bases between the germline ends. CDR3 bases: TGTGCCACCTACCAGGGAGGTGGCACTGAAGCTTTCTTT. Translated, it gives CATYQGGGTEAFF.

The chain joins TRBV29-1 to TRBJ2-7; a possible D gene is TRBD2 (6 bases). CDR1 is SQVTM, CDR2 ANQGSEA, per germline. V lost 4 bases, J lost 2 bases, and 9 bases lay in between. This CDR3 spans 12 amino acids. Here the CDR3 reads CSVGASAYEQYF. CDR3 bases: TGCAGCGTTGGGGCTAGCGCCTACGAGCAGTACTTC.

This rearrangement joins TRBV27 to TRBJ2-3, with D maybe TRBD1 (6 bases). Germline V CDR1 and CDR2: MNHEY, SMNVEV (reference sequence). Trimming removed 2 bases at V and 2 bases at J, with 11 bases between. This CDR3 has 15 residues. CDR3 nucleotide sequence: TGTGCCAGCAGTTTAGGGGGCGTAGTCACAGATACGCAGTATTTT. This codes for CASSLGGVVTDTQYF.

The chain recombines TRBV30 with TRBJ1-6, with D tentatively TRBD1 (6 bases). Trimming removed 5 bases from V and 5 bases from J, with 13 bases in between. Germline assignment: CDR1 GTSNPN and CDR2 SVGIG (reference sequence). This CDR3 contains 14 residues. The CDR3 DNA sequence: TGTGCCTGGCTCACAGGGTTTGATAATTCACCCCTCCACTTT. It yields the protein CAWLTGFDNSPLHF.

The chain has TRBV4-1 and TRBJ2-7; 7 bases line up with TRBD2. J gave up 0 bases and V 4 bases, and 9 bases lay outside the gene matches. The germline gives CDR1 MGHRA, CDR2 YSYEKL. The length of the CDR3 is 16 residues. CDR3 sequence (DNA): TGCGCCAGCAGCCTTTCCGGGACTACGAACTCCTACGAGCAGTACTTC. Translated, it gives CASSLSGTTNSYEQYF.

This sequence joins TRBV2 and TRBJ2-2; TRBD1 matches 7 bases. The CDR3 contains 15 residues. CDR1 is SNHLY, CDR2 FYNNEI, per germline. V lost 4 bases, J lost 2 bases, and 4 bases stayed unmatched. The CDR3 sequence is CASSVGTVNTGELFF. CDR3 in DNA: TGTGCCAGCAGTGTGGGGACAGTCAACACCGGGGAGCTGTTTTTT. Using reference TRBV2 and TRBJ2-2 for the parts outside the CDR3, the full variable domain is EPEVTQTPSHQVTQMGQEVILRCVPISNHLYFYWYRQILGQKVEFLVSFYNNEISEKSEIFDDQFSVERPDGSNFTLKIRSTKLEDSAMYFCASSVGTVNTGELFFGEGSRLTVL.